This T cell receptor beta chain appears in the sequencing data of a study of metastatic and nonmetastatic thyroid tumors. Thyroid surgery took place with no prior treatment in any patient. This CDR3 comprises 13 residues. Germline V gene data show CDR1 as DFQATT and CDR2 as SNEGSKA (reference sequence). V dropped 3 bases and J dropped 5; count of bases not matched to a gene: 3. This clone is deemed medium-sized. TCRdb reassembled clones from the PCR reads with MiXCR. The table lists several thousand clones, under 30% of them singletons. The rearrangement links TRBV20-1 to TRBJ1-5, with 8 positions matching TRBD1. What was sequenced was adjacent normal tissue. The source of this sequence is a female donor with papillary thyroid cancer or a benign thyroid nodule (not recorded which). Some clones in this sample may be carry-over from other donors' samples. CDR3 DNA sequence: TGCAGTGCTAGGTCGACAGGGGATCAGCCCCAGCATTTT. This encodes CSARSTGDQPQHF.